Listed below are T cell receptor beta chains from one sample, sequenced in a study of control samples from healthy donors and cancer patients. Data came from immunoSEQ multiplex PCR; TCRdb stores just in-frame clones and leaves some out. The sample contains some 110,000 clones, approximately 92% of which appear only once. Sequenced input: PBMCs. These receptors were taken from a woman aged 45-65 years with colorectal cancer. Both conserved end residues are part of each CDR3. D genes are given only for firm matches. Expanded clones are given a class, and other clones once, few, many or no size at all.

clone size	D gene	V gene	J gene	CDR3 DNA	CDR3 protein
-	TRBD1	TRBV27	TRBJ2-5	TGTGCCAGCAGCTACACAGGGGTCCCAGAGACCCAGTACTTC	CASSYTGVPETQYF
-	-	TRBV18	TRBJ1-2	TGTGCCAGCTCACCCGGAGACTATGGCTACACCTTC	CASSPGDYGYTF
-	TRBD2	TRBV30	TRBJ2-1	TGTGCCTGGTGTAAGAGCGGGAACTTGAATGAGCAGTTCTTC	CAWCKSGNLNEQFF
-	-	TRBV18	TRBJ1-6	TGTGCCAGCTCACCACTCCCCGACACCAGCTCCTATAATTCACCCCTCCACTTT	CASSPLPDTSSYNSPLHF
-	-	TRBV7-2	TRBJ1-2	TGTGCCAGCACCCAGTATGGTGATGGCTACACCTTC	CASTQYGDGYTF
-	TRBD2	TRBV6-5	TRBJ2-7	TGTGCCAGCAGTCGCGGGACTAGCGGGAGGTACGAGCAGTACTTC	CASSRGTSGRYEQYF
-	TRBD1	TRBV18	TRBJ2-5	TGTGCCAGCTCACCGGACCGGGACAGTCAAGGGCGGGAGACCCAGTACTTC	CASSPDRDSQGRETQYF
-	TRBD2	TRBV2	TRBJ2-1	TGTGCCAGCAGTGAACTAGGCGGGGGGCCCTGGGGCAATGAGCAGTTCTTC	CASSELGGGPWGNEQFF
-	TRBD1	TRBV9	TRBJ1-1	TGTGCCAGCACTAGGACAGGGGGCCTTGGGACTGAAGCTTTCTTT	CASTRTGGLGTEAFF
-	-	TRBV6-5	TRBJ2-7	TGTGCCAGCAGTCTACGGTACGAGCAGTACTTC	CASSLRYEQYF
-	-	TRBV18	TRBJ2-2	TGTGCCAGCTCACCGTCGAAGGGAGATTGGGCCGGGGAGCTGTTTTTT	CASSPSKGDWAGELFF
-	TRBD2	TRBV6-5	TRBJ2-2	TGTGCCAGTACGCTAGCGGGGGGAAACACCGGGGAGCTGTTTTTT	CASTLAGGNTGELFF
-	-	TRBV25-1	TRBJ1-2	TGTGCCAGCAGTTCATTACAGAACTATGGCTACACCTTC	CASSSLQNYGYTF
once	TRBD2	TRBV5-1	TRBJ2-7	TGCGCCAGCAGCGGGGGGACTAGCGGGTCAGGCGAGCAGTACTTC	CASSGGTSGSGEQYF
-	TRBD1	TRBV29-1	TRBJ1-1	TGCAGCGCCGGAGACAGGGGAATGACTGAAGCTTTCTTT	CSAGDRGMTEAFF
-	-	TRBV7-6	TRBJ2-1	TGTGCCAGCAGCCCCAGGGGAATGCTCCATGAGCAGTTCTTC	CASSPRGMLHEQFF
-	-	TRBV12-3/TRBV12-4	TRBJ1-2	TGTGCCAGCAGTTTGCAGGGCGCCTATGGCTACACCTTC	CASSLQGAYGYTF
-	-	TRBV5-8	TRBJ1-5	TGTGCCAGCAGCTTGGGCAGTAATCAGCCCCAGCATTTT	CASSLGSNQPQHF
-	-	TRBV2	TRBJ2-1	TGTGCCAGCAGACCAGACAGGGGCCTAGCGGGAAACGATGAGCAGTTCTTC	CASRPDRGLAGNDEQFF
once	TRBD2	TRBV7-3	TRBJ2-1	TGTGCCAGCAGCTCGACACTAGCGGGAGGGTCCTACAATGAGCAGTTCTTC	CASSSTLAGGSYNEQFF
once	TRBD2	TRBV10-3	TRBJ2-7	TGTGCCATCAGTGTCTCTAGCGGGGGGGCGGTTGAGCAGTACTTC	CAISVSSGGAVEQYF
-	-	TRBV27	TRBJ2-6	TGTGCCAGCAGTTTTGTGGGATCTGGGGCCAACGTCCTGACTTTC	CASSFVGSGANVLTF
-	-	TRBV7-9	TRBJ1-2	TGTGCCAGCAGCCTCCTCGCGGACGGCGGAATGAGAGGCTACACCTTC	CASSLLADGGMRGYTF
-	-	TRBV9	TRBJ2-2	TGTGCCAGCAGCTCGGGCCCTGCCGGGGAGCTGTTTTTT	CASSSGPAGELFF
-	TRBD1	TRBV7-9	TRBJ1-6	TGTGCCAGCAGCTTAGCTGGGGACAGGGAGGCTTCACCCCTCCACTTT	CASSLAGDREASPLHF
-	-	TRBV7-9	TRBJ1-1	TGTGCCAGCAGCGTGTCGGGTTATGGCACTGAAGCTTTCTTT	CASSVSGYGTEAFF
-	TRBD1	TRBV7-8	TRBJ2-3	TGTGCCAGCAGCCCCAGGACAGGTGGGGGCACAGATACGCAGTATTTT	CASSPRTGGGTDTQYF
once	-	TRBV19	TRBJ1-5	TGTGCCAGTAGTCGCGGGGGCCAACAGCCCCAGCATTTT	CASSRGGQQPQHF
-	-	TRBV6-1	TRBJ1-2	TGTGCCAGCAGTGAAGGGGCAGAATATGGCTACACCTTC	CASSEGAEYGYTF
once	-	TRBV28	TRBJ2-5	TGTGCCAGCACCGAACAAGAGACCCAGTACTTC	CASTEQETQYF
-	-	TRBV19	TRBJ1-4	TGTGCCAGTAGTAACACAAGGACCGAGAATGAAAAACTGTTTTTT	CASSNTRTENEKLFF
-	TRBD1	TRBV5-1	TRBJ2-3	TGCGCCAGCAACAGGGGGCGGGAAGATACGCAGTATTTT	CASNRGREDTQYF
-	TRBD1	TRBV5-1	TRBJ2-5	TGCGCCAGCAGCTTTAGGACAGGGGGTCTCCAAGAGACCCAGTACTTC	CASSFRTGGLQETQYF
once	-	TRBV28	TRBJ2-1	TGTGCCAGCAGTTTAGCGGTAGTCAGCTACAATGAGCAGTTCTTC	CASSLAVVSYNEQFF
-	-	TRBV28	TRBJ1-2	TGTGCCAGCACCAGTCGCTATGGCTACACCTTC	CASTSRYGYTF
-	TRBD1	TRBV11-2	TRBJ1-2	TGTGCCAGCAGCTTAGATACAGGGGGAATATATGGCTACACCTTC	CASSLDTGGIYGYTF
-	-	TRBV11-3	TRBJ2-5	TGTGCCAGCAGCCGATCTGGTGAGACCCAGTACTTC	CASSRSGETQYF
-	-	TRBV18	TRBJ2-4	TGTGCCAGCTCACCATCGGGTGGGGCCGGTGGCAAAAACATTCAGTACTTC	CASSPSGGAGGKNIQYF
-	TRBD1	TRBV11-2	TRBJ2-5	TGTGCCAGCAGCCCAGGCGCCGGGACAGGAGAGACCCAGTACTTC	CASSPGAGTGETQYF
-	-	TRBV7-9	TRBJ2-7	TGTGCCAGCAGCCCCAGTAGTACCTACGAGCAGTACTTC	CASSPSSTYEQYF
-	-	TRBV7-2	TRBJ1-1	TGTGCCAGCAGCTTACACAGGGACACTGAAGCTTTCTTT	CASSLHRDTEAFF
once	TRBD1	TRBV7-9	TRBJ2-7	TGTGCCAGCAGCGCCGGGACAGGGTACGAGCAGTACTTC	CASSAGTGYEQYF
-	TRBD1	TRBV29-1	TRBJ1-1	TGCAGCGCATCGACAGGGGGCAACACTGAAGCTTTCTTT	CSASTGGNTEAFF
-	TRBD1	TRBV6-5	TRBJ1-2	TGTGCCAGCAGCGGACCGTGGCAGGGGGCCTATGACTACACCTTC	CASSGPWQGAYDYTF
-	TRBD1	TRBV5-1	TRBJ1-4	TGCGCCAGCAGCCTGGGACAGCCCGAGGAAAAACTGTTTTTT	CASSLGQPEEKLFF
-	-	TRBV19	TRBJ1-2	TGTGCCAGTAGCCGCGGGAACATGTATGAAGGCTACACCTTC	CASSRGNMYEGYTF
-	-	TRBV3-1/TRBV3-2	TRBJ2-7	TGTGCCAGCAGCCTACGGGAGCTGGGCGAGCAGTACTTC	CASSLRELGEQYF
-	-	TRBV28	TRBJ2-1	TGTGCCAGCAGTTTATTCAGAAATGAGCAGTTCTTC	CASSLFRNEQFF
few	TRBD1	TRBV12-3/TRBV12-4	TRBJ1-1	TGTGCCAGCAGGGGCAGGGACAGAAAAGCTTTCTTT	CASRGRDRKAFF
-	-	TRBV10-3	TRBJ2-7	TGTGCCATCAGTCGCGGAGAGGGAGGTGACGAGCAGTACTTC	CAISRGEGGDEQYF